The clone carrying this T cell receptor beta chain was recorded at least ten times. Its specificity is unknown. Each CDR3 protein gets one entry after TCRdb re-called the multiplex PCR reads with MiXCR. The sample shows 150,000 to 200,000 distinct CDR3 sequences, roughly a third of them seen only once. This entry is derived from a study of breast tumors, draining lymph nodes, adjacent tissues. Findings of the study overall: Luminal-like breast cancer showed significantly greater tumor-nontumor repertoire similarity than basal-like breast cancer did.

Axillary draining lymph nodes of breast cancer patients supplied the node samples. The sample comprised axillary lymph node tissue. The receptor was derived from a female donor with breast cancer. Some clones in this sample may be carry-over from other donors' samples.

CDR3 nucleotide sequence: TGTGCCAGTCATATCGGGCGTTTCTACGAGCAGTACTTC. It encodes CASHIGRFYEQYF. The V gene is TRBV6-1, the J gene TRBJ2-7, with no clear D. CDR1 MNHNS and CDR2 SASEGT come from the germline V gene. V was clipped by 9 bases and J by 3 bases, with 15 bases between them. The CDR3 contains 13 residues.